Sequencing of this T cell receptor (beta chain) was carried out in a study of regulatory T cells in long-lasting Graves disease. Time point here: persistent/refractory GD, antithyroid drugs over 5 years with positive TRAb. Making the TCR library involved RNA that had been extracted from PBMCs. This clonotype showed up many times. J was trimmed by 0 bases and V by 6 bases; bases with no gene match: 3. The length of the CDR3 is 14 residues. HTBI primers from iRepertoire and Arm-PCR of CDR3 regions yielded the TCR beta libraries. Each CDR3 protein is one row after TCRdb ran MiXCR on the multiplex PCR reads. The sample shows roughly 400,000 distinct CDR3 sequences, less than 25% of them seen only once.

The specimen was peripheral blood mononuclear cells (PBMCs), collected when the disease was refractory, from a patient treated with antithyroid drugs. The sequence derives from a female donor with Graves disease. The chain couples TRBV12-3 or TRBV12-4 to TRBJ2-5; 8 nucleotides agree with TRBD1. The CDR3 here is CASSTGGNQETQYF. As DNA, the CDR3 is TGTGCCAGCAGCACAGGGGGGAACCAAGAGACCCAGTACTTC.